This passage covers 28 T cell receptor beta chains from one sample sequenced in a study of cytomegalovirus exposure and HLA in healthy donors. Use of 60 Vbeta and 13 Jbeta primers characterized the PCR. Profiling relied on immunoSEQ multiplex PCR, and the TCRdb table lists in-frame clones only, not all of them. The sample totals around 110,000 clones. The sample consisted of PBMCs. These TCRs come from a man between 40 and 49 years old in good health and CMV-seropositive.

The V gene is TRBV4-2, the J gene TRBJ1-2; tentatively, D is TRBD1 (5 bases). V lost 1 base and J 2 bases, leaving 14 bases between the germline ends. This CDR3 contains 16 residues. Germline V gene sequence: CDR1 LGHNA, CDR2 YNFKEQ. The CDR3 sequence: CASSQGSTQENYGYTF. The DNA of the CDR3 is TGTGCCAGCAGCCAAGGCAGTACACAGGAGAACTATGGCTACACCTTC.

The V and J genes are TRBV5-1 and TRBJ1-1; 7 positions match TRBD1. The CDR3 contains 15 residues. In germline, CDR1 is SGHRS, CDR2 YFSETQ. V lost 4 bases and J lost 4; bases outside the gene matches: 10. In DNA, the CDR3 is TGCGCCAGCAGCCAGACACCACAGGGGACCACTGAAGCTTTCTTT. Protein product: CASSQTPQGTTEAFF.

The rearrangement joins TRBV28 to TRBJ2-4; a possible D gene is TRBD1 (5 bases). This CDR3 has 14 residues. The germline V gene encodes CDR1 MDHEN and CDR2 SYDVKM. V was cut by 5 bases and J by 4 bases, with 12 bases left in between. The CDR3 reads CASSPQVKKNIQYF. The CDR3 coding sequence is TGTGCCAGCAGTCCACAGGTTAAGAAAAACATTCAGTACTTC.

The DNA for the CDR3 is TGTGCCAGCAGTAACCGACCGGGACAGGGGATGGATGAGCAGTTCTTC. It codes for CASSNRPGQGMDEQFF. V gene TRBV2 combines with J gene TRBJ2-1; TRBD1 aligns across 10 bases. The germline gives CDR1 SNHLY, CDR2 FYNNEI. V shed 5 bases and J 8 bases; nucleotides not matched to a gene: 12. The CDR3 sequence is 16 residues long.

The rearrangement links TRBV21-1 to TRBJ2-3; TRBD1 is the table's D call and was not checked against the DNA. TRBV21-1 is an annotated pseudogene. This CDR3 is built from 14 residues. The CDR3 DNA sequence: TGTGCCAGCAGCAAAGAGCTGACAGCACTTTCGCAGTATTTT. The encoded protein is CASSKELTALSQYF.

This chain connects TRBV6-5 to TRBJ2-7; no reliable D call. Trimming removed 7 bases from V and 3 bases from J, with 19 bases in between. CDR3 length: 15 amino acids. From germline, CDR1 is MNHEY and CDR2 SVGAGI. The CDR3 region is CASNPGINEGYEQYF. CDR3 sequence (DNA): TGTGCCAGCAACCCAGGTATTAACGAAGGCTACGAGCAGTACTTC.

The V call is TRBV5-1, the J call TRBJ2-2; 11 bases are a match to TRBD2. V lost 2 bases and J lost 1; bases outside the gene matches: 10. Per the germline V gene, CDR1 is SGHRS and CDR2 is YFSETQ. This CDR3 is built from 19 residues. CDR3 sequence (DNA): TGCGCCAGCAGCTTTAATATAAGGACTAGCGGGCAGAACACCGGGGAGCTGTTTTTT. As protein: CASSFNIRTSGQNTGELFF.

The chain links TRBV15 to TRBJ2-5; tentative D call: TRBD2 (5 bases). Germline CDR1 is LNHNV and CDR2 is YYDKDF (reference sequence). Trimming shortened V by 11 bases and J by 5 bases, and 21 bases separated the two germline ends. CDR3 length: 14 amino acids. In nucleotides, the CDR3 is TGTGCCCTATCCCCAGGACGCGGCGGGGAGACCCAGTACTTC. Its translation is CALSPGRGGETQYF. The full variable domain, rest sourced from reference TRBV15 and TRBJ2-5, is DAMVIQNPRYQVTQFGKPVTLSCSQTLNHNVMYWYQQKSSQAPKLLFHYYDKDFNNEADTPDNFQSRRPNTSFCFLDIRSPGLGDTAMYLCALSPGRGGETQYFGPGTRLLVL.

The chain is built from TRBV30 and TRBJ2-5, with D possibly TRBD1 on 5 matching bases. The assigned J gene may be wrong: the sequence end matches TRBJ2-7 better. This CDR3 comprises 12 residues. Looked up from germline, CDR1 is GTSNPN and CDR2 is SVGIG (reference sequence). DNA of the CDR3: TGTGCCTGGAGGCAGGGTTCCTACGAGCAGTACTTC. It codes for CAWRQGSYEQYF.

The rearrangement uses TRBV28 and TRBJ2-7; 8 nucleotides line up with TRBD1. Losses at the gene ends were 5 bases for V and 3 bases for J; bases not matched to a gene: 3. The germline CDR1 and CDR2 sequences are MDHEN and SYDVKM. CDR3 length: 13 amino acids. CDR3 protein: CASSIRGRYEQYF. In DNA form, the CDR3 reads TGTGCCAGCAGTATCAGGGGGCGCTACGAGCAGTACTTC.

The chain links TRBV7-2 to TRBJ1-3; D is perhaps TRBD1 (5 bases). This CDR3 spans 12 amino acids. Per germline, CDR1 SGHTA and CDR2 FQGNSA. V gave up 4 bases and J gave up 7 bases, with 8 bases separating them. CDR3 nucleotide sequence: TGTGCCAGCAGCTCTAACAGGAACACCATATATTTT. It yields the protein CASSSNRNTIYF. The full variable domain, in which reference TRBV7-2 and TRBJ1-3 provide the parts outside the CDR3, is GAGVSQSPSNKVTEKGKDVELRCDPISGHTALYWYRQSLGQGLEFLIYFQGNSAPDKSGLPSDRFSAERTGGSVSTLTIQRTQQEDSAVYLCASSSNRNTIYFGEGSWLTVV.

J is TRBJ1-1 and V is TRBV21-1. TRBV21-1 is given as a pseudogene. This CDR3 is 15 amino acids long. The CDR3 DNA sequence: TGTGCCAGCAGCAAAGGCGGAGGTGGGTACACTGAAGCTTTCTTT. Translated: CASSKGGGGYTEAFF.

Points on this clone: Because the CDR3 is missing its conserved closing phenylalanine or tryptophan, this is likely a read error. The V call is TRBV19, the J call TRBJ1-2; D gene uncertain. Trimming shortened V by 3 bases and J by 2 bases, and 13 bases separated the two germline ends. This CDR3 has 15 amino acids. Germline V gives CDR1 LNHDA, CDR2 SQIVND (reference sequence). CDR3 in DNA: TGTGCCAGTAGTATGGGAGTGCAGGCCAACTATGGCTACACCTCC. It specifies CASSMGVQANYGYTS.

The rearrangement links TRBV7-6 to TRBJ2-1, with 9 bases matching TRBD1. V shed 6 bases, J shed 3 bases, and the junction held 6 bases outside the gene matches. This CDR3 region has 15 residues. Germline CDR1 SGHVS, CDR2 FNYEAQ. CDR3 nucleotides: TGTGCCAGCAGACGACAGGGGGACCTCTACAATGAGCAGTTCTTC. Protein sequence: CASRRQGDLYNEQFF.

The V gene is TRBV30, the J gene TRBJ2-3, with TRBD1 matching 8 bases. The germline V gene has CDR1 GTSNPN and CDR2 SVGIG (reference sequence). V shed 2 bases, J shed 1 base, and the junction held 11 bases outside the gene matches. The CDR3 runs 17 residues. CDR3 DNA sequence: TGTGCCTGGAGTAAGGTGGCACCGGGACAGGGCACAGATACGCAGTATTTT. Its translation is CAWSKVAPGQGTDTQYF.

The CDR3 coding sequence is TGTGCCAGTAGAGGACAGATGAACACTGAAGCTTTCTTT. It codes for CASRGQMNTEAFF. The rearrangement links TRBV19 to TRBJ1-1, with D maybe TRBD1 (6 bases). The CDR3 length is 13 residues. V was clipped by 6 bases and J by 0 bases, with 8 bases between them. Looked up from germline, CDR1 is LNHDA and CDR2 is SQIVND (reference sequence). The full variable domain, completed using reference TRBV19 and TRBJ1-1, is DGGITQSPKYLFRKEGQNVTLSCEQNLNHDAMYWYRQDPGQGLRLIYYSQIVNDFQKGDIAEGYSVSREKKESFPLTVTSAQKNPTAFYLCASRGQMNTEAFFGQGTRLTVV.

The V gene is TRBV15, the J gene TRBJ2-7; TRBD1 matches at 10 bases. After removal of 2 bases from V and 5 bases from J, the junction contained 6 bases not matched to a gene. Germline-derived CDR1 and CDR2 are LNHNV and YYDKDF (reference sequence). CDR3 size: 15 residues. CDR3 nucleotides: TGTGCCACCAGCAGAAAAGCGACAGGGGGCGACGAGCAGTACTTC. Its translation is CATSRKATGGDEQYF.

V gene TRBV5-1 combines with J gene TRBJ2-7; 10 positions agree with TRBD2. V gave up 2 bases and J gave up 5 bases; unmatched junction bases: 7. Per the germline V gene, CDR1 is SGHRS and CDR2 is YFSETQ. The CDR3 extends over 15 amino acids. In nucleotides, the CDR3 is TGCGCCAGCAGCTTAATGGGACTAGCGAAGAACGAGCAGTACTTC. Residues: CASSLMGLAKNEQYF.

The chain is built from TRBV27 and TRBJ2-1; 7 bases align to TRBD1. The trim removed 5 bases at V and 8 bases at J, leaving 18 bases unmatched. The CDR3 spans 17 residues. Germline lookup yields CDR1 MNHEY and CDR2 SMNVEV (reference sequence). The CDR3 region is CASSPRTGGPSMDEQFF. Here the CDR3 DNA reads TGTGCCAGCAGTCCCCGGACAGGAGGCCCAAGCATGGATGAGCAGTTCTTC.

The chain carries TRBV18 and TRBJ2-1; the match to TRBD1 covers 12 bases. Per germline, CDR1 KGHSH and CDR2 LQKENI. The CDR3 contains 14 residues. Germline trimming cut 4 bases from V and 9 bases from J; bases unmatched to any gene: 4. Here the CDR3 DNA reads TGTGCCAGCTCACGGGGACAGGGGGCGAGTGAGCAGTTCTTC. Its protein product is CASSRGQGASEQFF.

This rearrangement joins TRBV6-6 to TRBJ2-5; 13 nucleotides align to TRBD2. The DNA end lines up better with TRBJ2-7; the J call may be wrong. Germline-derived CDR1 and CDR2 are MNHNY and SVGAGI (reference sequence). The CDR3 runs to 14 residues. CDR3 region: CASSRTSGSSEQYF. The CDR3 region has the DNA TGTGCCAGCAGCCGGACTAGCGGGAGTTCCGAGCAGTACTTC.

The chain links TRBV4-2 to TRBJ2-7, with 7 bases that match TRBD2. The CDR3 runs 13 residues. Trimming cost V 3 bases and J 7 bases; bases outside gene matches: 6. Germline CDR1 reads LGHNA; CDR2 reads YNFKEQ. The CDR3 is CASSHSSSGEQYF. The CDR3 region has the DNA TGTGCCAGCAGCCACTCCTCTAGCGGAGAGCAGTACTTC.

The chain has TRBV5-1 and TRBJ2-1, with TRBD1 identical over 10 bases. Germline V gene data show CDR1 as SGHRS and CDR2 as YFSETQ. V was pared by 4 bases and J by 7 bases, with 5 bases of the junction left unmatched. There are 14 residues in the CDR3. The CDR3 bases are TGCGCCAGCAGCGCAGGACAGGGGGGGAATGAGCAGTTCTTC. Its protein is CASSAGQGGNEQFF.

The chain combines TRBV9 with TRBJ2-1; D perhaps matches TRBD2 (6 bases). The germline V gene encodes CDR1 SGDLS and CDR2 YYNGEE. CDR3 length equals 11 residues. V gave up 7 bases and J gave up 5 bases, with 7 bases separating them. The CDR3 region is CASGGNNEQFF. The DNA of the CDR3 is TGTGCCAGCGGGGGGAACAATGAGCAGTTCTTC. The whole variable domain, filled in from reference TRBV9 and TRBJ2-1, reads DSGVTQTPKHLITATGQRVTLRCSPRSGDLSVYWYQQSLDQGLQFLIQYYNGEERAKGNILERFSAQQFPDLHSELNLSSLELGDSALYFCASGGNNEQFFGPGTRLTVL.

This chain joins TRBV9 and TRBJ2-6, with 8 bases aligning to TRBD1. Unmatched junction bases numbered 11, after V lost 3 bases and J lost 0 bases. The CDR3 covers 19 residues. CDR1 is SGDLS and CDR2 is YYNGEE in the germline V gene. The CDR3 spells CASSAPGTGLHSGANVLTF. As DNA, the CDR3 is TGTGCCAGCAGCGCTCCCGGGACAGGCCTACACTCTGGGGCCAACGTCCTGACTTTC.

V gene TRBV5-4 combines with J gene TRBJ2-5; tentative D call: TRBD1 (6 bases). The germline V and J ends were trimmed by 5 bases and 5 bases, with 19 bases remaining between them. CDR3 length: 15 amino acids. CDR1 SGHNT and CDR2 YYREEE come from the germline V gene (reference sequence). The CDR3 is CASRVDRTKGETQYF. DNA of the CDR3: TGTGCCAGCAGGGTCGACAGGACAAAAGGGGAGACCCAGTACTTC.

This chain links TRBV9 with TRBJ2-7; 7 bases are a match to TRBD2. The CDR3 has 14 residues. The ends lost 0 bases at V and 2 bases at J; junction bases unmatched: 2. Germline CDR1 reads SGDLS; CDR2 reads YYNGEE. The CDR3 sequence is CASSVAGGTYEQYF. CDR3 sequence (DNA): TGTGCCAGCAGCGTAGCGGGAGGAACCTACGAGCAGTACTTC.

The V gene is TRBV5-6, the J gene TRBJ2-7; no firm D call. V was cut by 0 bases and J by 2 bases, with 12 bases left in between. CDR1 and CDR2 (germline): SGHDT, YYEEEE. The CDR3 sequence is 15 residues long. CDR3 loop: CASSLGAGTPYEQYF. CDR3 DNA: TGTGCCAGCAGCTTGGGGGCAGGTACACCCTACGAGCAGTACTTC.